This T cell receptor (beta chain) comes out of a study of metastatic and nonmetastatic thyroid tumors. Background on the study: The study looked at repertoires side by side in blood and in tumor or nodule tissue from malignant and benign thyroid patients.

Findings and limits, study-wide: As reported, TCR beta diversity in blood and tumor was significantly higher in malignant thyroid tumors than in benign nodules.

Germline assignment: CDR1 SGHRS and CDR2 YFSETQ. The CDR3 length is 16 residues. The V and J ends lost 2 bases and 8 bases respectively, with 20 bases between them. Authors' processing steps: Construction of a distant-metastasis classifier for papillary thyroid cancer relied on CDR3 differences across clinicopathological groups. Using MiXCR, TCRdb re-called clones from the PCR reads. None of the V and J calls come from the authors' own analysis; TCRdb made them. The table includes 20,000 to 25,000 clones, 12% detected once. Many counts were recorded for this clone. Antigen: not known. Thyroid surgery was preceded by no treatment in any patient.

Material: blood. The sequence was collected from a male donor with papillary thyroid cancer or a benign thyroid nodule (not recorded which). Some clones in this sample may be carry-over from other donors' samples. The V call is TRBV5-1, the J call TRBJ2-1; the D gene is possibly TRBD2 (5 bases). As DNA, the CDR3 is TGCGCCAGCAGCTTACCTAGAGGGAGTTGGTCGGATGAGCAGTTCTTC. As protein: CASSLPRGSWSDEQFF. The variable domain in full, completed from reference TRBV5-1 and TRBJ2-1, reads KAGVTQTPRYLIKTRGQQVTLSCSPISGHRSVSWYQQTPGQGLQFLFEYFSETQRNKGNFPGRFSGRQFSNSRSEMNVSTLELGDSALYLCASSLPRGSWSDEQFFGPGTRLTVL.